What follows describes a single T cell receptor beta chain. No antigen is known for it. Per-base quality was not reported, and no clone a single base away is much larger than it. The sample originates from a study of cytomegalovirus exposure and HLA in healthy donors (dated by TCRdb to about 2017). Study-level background: According to a later analysis, the 120 validation repertoires were produced on the same platform as the approximately 690 repertoires of the first cohort. The study aimed to test whether signatures of past pathogen exposure could be identified by cataloging public T cell receptors. A separate validation cohort of about 110 different subjects was used in addition to the 666-subject first cohort. High-throughput TCR immunosequencing, statistical association of individual TCRs with disease status, and machine learning were combined to predict cytomegalovirus infection status.

Summary of the overall study and its limitations: The authors suggested that the approach could potentially be extended to other disease states and immunological phenotypes. A few of the identified cytomegalovirus-associated TCR beta chains were confirmed in vitro to be specific for cytomegalovirus antigens. The study gave a list of about 170 TCR beta chains associated with cytomegalovirus. Across donors, most TCR sequences were observed very rarely, whereas some public TCRs were present in many individuals. Cytomegalovirus status was reported to be diagnosed by the classifier with high specificity and sensitivity in both the original and validation cohorts. In a later analysis, TCRs clustered in the first cohort were found to also tend to co-occur in the 120 or so validation repertoires, with 85% to 95% of cluster scores above 0. The validation cohort had no HLA typing available for a later analysis, so co-occurrence within that cohort was assessed over all 120 or so repertoires.

The donors were included in the validation cohort of 130 or so subjects, a group kept apart from the approximately 700-subject first cohort. Library construction relied on the immunoSEQ multiplex PCR assay. The source study handled its data this way. A statistical classification framework was developed to diagnose cytomegalovirus status using the catalog of TCR beta chain sequences. Not all clones reach the TCRdb copy of this immuneACCESS table, which keeps in-frame sequences only. Checked studies attribute under half of the gap to unresolved V genes and leave the rest unexplained. That table gives V, J and clone size, and the DNA gave D and trimming. This sample has under 150,000 clones in its table, and 84% of those were observed once. 1.4% of the sample is held by the ten biggest clonotypes. As encoded in the germline V gene, CDR1 is KGHSH while CDR2 is LQKENI. Taken from cysteine to phenylalanine, the CDR3 has 16 residues. Here the CDR3 DNA is all that survives: 48 bases in frame from base 1. The junction shows trimming of 2 bases on V and 2 bases on J, plus 10 bases between the germline ends.

Sample: PBMCs. The receptor was derived from a woman in her 30s in good health and CMV-seronegative. The chain is assembled from TRBV18 and TRBJ2-6, with no reliable assignment of the D segment. CDR3 sequence: CASSPNLAAGANVLTF. The nucleotides are TGTGCCAGCTCACCAAACCTGGCGGCTGGGGCCAACGTCCTGACTTTC.